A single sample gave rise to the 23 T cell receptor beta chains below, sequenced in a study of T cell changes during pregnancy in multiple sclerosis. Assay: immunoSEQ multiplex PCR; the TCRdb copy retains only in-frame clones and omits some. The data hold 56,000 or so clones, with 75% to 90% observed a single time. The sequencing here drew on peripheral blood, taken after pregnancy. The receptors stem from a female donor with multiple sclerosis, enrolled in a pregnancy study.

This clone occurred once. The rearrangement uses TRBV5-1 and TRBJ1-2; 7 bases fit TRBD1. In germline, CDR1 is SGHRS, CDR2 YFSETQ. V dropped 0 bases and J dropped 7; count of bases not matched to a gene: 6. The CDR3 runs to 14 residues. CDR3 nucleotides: TGCGCCAGCAGCTTGGCCGAAGGGGGCGGTGGCTACACCTTC. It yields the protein CASSLAEGGGGYTF. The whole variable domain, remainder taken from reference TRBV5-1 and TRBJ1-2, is KAGVTQTPRYLIKTRGQQVTLSCSPISGHRSVSWYQQTPGQGLQFLFEYFSETQRNKGNFPGRFSGRQFSNSRSEMNVSTLELGDSALYLCASSLAEGGGGYTFGSGTRLTVV.

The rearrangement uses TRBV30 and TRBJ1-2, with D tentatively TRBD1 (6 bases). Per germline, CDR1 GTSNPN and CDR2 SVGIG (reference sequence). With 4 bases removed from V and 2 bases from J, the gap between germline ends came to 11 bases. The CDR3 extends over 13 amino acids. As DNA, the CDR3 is TGTGCCTGGACCGGACAGCTGAACTATGGCTACACCTTC. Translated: CAWTGQLNYGYTF. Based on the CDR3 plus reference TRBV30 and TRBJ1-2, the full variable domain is SQTIHQWPATLVQPVGSPLSLECTVEGTSNPNLYWYRQAAGRGLQLLFYSVGIGQISSEVPQNLSASRPQDRQFILSSKKLLLSDSGFYLCAWTGQLNYGYTFGSGTRLTVV.

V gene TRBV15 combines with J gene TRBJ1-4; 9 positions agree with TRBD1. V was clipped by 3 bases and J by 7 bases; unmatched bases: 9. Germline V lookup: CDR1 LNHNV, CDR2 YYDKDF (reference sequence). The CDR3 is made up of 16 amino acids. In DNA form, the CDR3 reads TGTGCCACCAGCAGCCAGCCGGGACAGGGTTTTGAAAAACTGTTTTTT. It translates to CATSSQPGQGFEKLFF.

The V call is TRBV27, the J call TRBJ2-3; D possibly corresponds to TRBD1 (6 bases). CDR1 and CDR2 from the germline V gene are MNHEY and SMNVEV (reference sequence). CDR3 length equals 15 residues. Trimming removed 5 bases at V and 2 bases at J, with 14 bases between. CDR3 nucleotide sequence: TGTGCCAGCAGTGGTACAGGGCTCACCACAGATACGCAGTATTTT. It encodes CASSGTGLTTDTQYF.

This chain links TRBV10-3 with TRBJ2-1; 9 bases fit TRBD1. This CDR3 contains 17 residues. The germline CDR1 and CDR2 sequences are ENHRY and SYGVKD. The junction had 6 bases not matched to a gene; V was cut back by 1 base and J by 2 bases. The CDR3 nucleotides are TGTGCCATCAGTGAGTTCGGGACAGGGCAGACCTACAATGAGCAGTTCTTC. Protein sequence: CAISEFGTGQTYNEQFF.

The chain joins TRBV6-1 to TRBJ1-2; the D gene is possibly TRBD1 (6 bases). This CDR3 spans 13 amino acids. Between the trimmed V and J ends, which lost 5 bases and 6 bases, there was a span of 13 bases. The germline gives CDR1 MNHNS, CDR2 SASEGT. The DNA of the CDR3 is TGTGCCAGCAGTAACAGGGTTTCGGATGGCTACACCTTC. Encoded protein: CASSNRVSDGYTF.

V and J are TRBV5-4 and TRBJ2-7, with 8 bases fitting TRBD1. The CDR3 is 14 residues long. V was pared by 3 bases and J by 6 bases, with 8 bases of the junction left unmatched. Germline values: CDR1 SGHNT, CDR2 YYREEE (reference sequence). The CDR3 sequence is CASSSGTGIGEQYF. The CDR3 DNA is TGTGCCAGCAGCTCCGGGACAGGTATAGGCGAGCAGTACTTC.

The CDR3 region has the DNA TGTGCCAGCACCCCCACAGGGTTCTACGGCTACGAGCAGTACTTC. Translated, it gives CASTPTGFYGYEQYF. The rearrangement links TRBV2 to TRBJ2-7; maybe TRBD1 (6 bases). Germline-derived CDR1 and CDR2 are SNHLY and FYNNEI. Trimming took 7 bases from V and 3 from J, leaving 19 bases between them. The CDR3 covers 15 residues.

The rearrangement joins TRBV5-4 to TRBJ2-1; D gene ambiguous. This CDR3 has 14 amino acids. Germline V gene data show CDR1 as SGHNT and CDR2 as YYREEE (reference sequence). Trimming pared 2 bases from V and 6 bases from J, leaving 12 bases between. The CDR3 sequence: CASSFGGPFNEQFF. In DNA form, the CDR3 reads TGTGCCAGCAGCTTTGGTGGGCCATTCAATGAGCAGTTCTTC.

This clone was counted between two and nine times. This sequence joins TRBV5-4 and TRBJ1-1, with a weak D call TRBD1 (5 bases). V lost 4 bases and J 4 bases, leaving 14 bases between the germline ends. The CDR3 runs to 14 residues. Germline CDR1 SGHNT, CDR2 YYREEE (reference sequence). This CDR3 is CASSDRRQGTEAFF. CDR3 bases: TGTGCCAGCAGCGACCGACGGCAGGGCACTGAAGCTTTCTTT.

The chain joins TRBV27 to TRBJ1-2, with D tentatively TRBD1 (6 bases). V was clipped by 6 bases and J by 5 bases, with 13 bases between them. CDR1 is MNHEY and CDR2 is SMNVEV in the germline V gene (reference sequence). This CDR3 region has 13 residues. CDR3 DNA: TGTGCCAGCAGACGACAGGCCCAGTATGGCTACACCTTC. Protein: CASRRQAQYGYTF.

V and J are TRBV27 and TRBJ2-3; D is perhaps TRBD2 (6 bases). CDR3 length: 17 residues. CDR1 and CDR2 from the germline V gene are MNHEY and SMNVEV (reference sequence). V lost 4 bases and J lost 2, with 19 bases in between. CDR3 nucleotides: TGTGCCAGCAGTTCGCCCCCCGGGACTTCCTACACAGATACGCAGTATTTT. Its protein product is CASSSPPGTSYTDTQYF.

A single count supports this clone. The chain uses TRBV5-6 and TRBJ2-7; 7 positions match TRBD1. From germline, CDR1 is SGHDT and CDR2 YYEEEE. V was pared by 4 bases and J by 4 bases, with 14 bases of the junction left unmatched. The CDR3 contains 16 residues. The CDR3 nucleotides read TGTGCCAGCAGCCATTGGAGCGTCGACAGGGCGTACGAGCAGTACTTC. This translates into CASSHWSVDRAYEQYF.

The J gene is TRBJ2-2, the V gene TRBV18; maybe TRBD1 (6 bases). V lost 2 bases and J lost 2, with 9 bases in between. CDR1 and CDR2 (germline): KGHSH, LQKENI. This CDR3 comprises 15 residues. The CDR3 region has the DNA TGTGCCAGCTCACCAGGTGGGACAAACACCGGGGAGCTGTTTTTT. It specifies CASSPGGTNTGELFF.

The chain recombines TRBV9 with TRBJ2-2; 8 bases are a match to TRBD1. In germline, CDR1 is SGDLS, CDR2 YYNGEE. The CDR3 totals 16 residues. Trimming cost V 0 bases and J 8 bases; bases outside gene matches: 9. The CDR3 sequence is CASSVATGAAVGELFF. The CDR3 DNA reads TGTGCCAGCAGCGTAGCGACAGGGGCTGCTGTAGGGGAGCTGTTTTTT.

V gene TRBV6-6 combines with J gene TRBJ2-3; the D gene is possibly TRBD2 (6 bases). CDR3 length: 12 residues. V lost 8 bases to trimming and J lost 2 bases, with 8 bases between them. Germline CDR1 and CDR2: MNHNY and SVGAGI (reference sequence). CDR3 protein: CASGRSTDTQYF. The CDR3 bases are TGTGCCAGCGGGAGGTCCACAGATACGCAGTATTTT.

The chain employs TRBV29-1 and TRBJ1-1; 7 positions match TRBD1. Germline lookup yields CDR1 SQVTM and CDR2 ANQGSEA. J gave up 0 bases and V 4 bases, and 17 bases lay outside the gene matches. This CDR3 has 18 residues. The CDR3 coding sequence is TGCAGCGTTGGAGGGACCAGGGGGGACACCCGAATGAACACTGAAGCTTTCTTT. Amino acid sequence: CSVGGTRGDTRMNTEAFF.

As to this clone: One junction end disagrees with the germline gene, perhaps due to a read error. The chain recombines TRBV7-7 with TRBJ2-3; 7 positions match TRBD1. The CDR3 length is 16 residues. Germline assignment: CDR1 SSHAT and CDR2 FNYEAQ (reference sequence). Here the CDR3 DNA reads TGTGCTAGCAGCTTACTCCCAGGGGGTGGAATAGATACGCAGTATTTT. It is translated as CASSLLPGGGIDTQYF.

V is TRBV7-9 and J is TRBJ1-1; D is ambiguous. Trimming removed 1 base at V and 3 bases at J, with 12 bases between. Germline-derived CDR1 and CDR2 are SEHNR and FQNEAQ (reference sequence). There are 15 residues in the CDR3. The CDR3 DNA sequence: TGTGCCAGCAGCTTAGGGATTGGAGGTGACACTGAAGCTTTCTTT. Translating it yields CASSLGIGGDTEAFF. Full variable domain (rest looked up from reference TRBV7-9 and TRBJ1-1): DTGVSQNPRHKITKRGQNVTFRCDPISEHNRLYWYRQTLGQGPEFLTYFQNEAQLEKSRLLSDRFSAERPKGSFSTLEIQRTEQGDSAMYLCASSLGIGGDTEAFFGQGTRLTVV.

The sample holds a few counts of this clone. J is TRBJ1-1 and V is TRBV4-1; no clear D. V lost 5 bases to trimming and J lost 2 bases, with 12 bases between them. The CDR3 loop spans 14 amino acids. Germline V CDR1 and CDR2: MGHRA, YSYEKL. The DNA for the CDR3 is TGCGCCAGCAGCAAACATACAGCAAACACTGAAGCTTTCTTT. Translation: CASSKHTANTEAFF.

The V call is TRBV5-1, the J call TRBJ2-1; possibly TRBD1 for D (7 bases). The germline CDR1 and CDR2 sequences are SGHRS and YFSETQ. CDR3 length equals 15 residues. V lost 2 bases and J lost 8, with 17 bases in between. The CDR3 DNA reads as TGCGCCAGCAGCTTCGGACAGGACGGGAGCTATGAGCAGTTCTTC. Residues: CASSFGQDGSYEQFF.

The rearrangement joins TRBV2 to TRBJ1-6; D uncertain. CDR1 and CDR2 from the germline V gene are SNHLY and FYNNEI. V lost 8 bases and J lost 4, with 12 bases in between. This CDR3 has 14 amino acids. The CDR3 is CASRVAPYNSPLHF. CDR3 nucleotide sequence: TGTGCCAGCCGGGTGGCCCCTTATAATTCACCCCTCCACTTT.

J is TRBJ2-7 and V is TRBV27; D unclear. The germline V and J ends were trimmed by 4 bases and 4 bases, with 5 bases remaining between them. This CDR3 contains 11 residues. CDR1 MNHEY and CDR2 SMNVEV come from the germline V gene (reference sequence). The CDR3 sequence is CASSYGYEQYF. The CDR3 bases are TGTGCCAGCAGTTACGGGTACGAGCAGTACTTC.